One and the same sample provided the 7 T cell receptor beta chains below, sequenced in a study of blood T cells in healthy people across ages. Then a second PCR, running about 6 to 11 cycles, was carried out with a sample-barcoded 5' primer and a J-beta primer mix. Each CDR3 protein is one row after TCRdb ran MiXCR on the 5' RACE reads. The data show about 900,000 distinct CDR3 sequences, around 49% seen once. The sequenced sample consisted of blood. The receptors here all came from a man aged 30 to 39 in good health.

The chain combines TRBV3-1 with TRBJ2-3; a weak D match, TRBD1 (5 bases). The CDR3 length is 17 residues. CDR1 is LGHDT and CDR2 is YNNKEL in the germline V gene (reference sequence). V lost 4 bases, J lost 1 base, and 18 bases lay in between. This chain's CDR3 is CASSPRGRIAGTDTQYF. The CDR3 region has the DNA TGTGCCAGCAGCCCAAGGGGCCGTATTGCGGGCACAGATACGCAGTATTTT.

The V and J genes are TRBV21-1 and TRBJ1-1. TRBV21-1 corresponds to a pseudogene. The CDR3 covers 13 residues. The CDR3 DNA sequence: TGTGCCAGCAGCAAGACCATGAACACTGAAGCTTTCTTT. Protein sequence: CASSKTMNTEAFF.

The genes are TRBV20-1 and TRBJ2-1; 8 bases agree with TRBD2. The V gene's germline CDR1 is DFQATT and CDR2 SNEGSKA (reference sequence). Trimming at V came to 0 bases and at J to 0 bases, leaving 7 bases not matched to a gene. The CDR3 length is 17 residues. The CDR3: CSARDEAGGHSYNEQFF. CDR3 DNA: TGCAGTGCTAGAGATGAGGCGGGGGGACACTCCTACAATGAGCAGTTCTTC.

The chain uses TRBV20-1 and TRBJ2-7; possible D gene TRBD1, 5 bases. This CDR3 comprises 14 residues. The ends were cut back, 5 bases at V and 2 bases at J, with 16 bases in the middle. Germline values: CDR1 DFQATT, CDR2 SNEGSKA (reference sequence). The CDR3 DNA is TGCAGTGCTGAAACAGGAACGCCTCCCTACGAGCAGTACTTC. Translated: CSAETGTPPYEQYF.

V is TRBV14 and J is TRBJ1-2, with D hard to call. CDR1 is SGHDN, CDR2 FVKESK, per germline. There are 15 residues in the CDR3. Trimming cost V 1 base and J 4 bases, with 13 bases left between them. This chain's CDR3 is CASSQGLIPSYGYTF. The DNA for the CDR3 is TGTGCCAGCAGCCAAGGTCTCATCCCTTCCTATGGCTACACCTTC.

Points on this clonotype: This may be a read error, as it is one base from a much larger clone. This chain connects TRBV12-3 or TRBV12-4 to TRBJ2-7; D gene ambiguous. Gene TRBJ2-5 matches the end of the DNA better, so the J call may be wrong. The CDR3 runs to 12 residues. The CDR3 protein is CAGSSRWKTQYF. CDR3 nucleotides: TGTGCCGGCAGTTCCCGATGGAAGACCCAGTACTTC.

This clonotype was recorded a few times. The V gene is TRBV29-1, the J gene TRBJ2-3, with D unclear. Trimming left V 3 bases short and J 2 bases short, with 6 bases between. The CDR3 totals 12 residues. Germline assignment: CDR1 SQVTM and CDR2 ANQGSEA. CDR3 bases: TGCAGCGTTGAGTGGGACACAGATACGCAGTATTTT. Residues: CSVEWDTDTQYF.